One sample yielded the 8 T cell receptor beta chains listed below, sequenced in a study of PD-1 blockade in classical Hodgkin lymphoma. Data came from immunoSEQ multiplex PCR; TCRdb stores just in-frame clones and leaves some out. The table has tens of thousands of clones, 70% seen once. Each and every patient relapsed after autologous stem cell transplantation, and patients got differing brentuximab vedotin exposure. The sample in question was peripheral blood mononuclear cells (PBMCs), obtained before the second cycle of nivolumab. These receptor sequences come from a human donor with classical Hodgkin lymphoma.

The chain employs TRBV30 and TRBJ1-2; TRBD1 matches 7 bases. The CDR3 covers 13 residues. Germline V gene data show CDR1 as GTSNPN and CDR2 as SVGIG (reference sequence). V was clipped by 4 bases and J by 4 bases; unmatched bases: 6. The CDR3 sequence: CAWMEGAGYGYTF. As DNA, the CDR3 is TGTGCCTGGATGGAGGGGGCCGGCTATGGCTACACCTTC.

The chain employs TRBV6-5 and TRBJ1-6; D gene unclear. With 5 bases removed from V and 4 bases from J, the gap between germline ends came to 9 bases. The V gene's germline CDR1 is MNHEY and CDR2 SVGAGI. The CDR3 covers 14 residues. CDR3 nucleotides: TGTGCCAGCAGTGAGGGAATGTATAATTCACCCCTCCACTTT. It encodes CASSEGMYNSPLHF.

The chain uses TRBV7-2 and TRBJ1-1, with D perhaps matching TRBD1 (5 bases). Germline CDR1 is SGHTA and CDR2 is FQGNSA. Trimming removed 3 bases from V and 5 bases from J, with 13 bases in between. The CDR3 spans 14 residues. CDR3 sequence: CASSFLGAQTEAFF. CDR3 sequence (DNA): TGTGCCAGCAGCTTTCTAGGGGCGCAGACTGAAGCTTTCTTT.

This clone is judged medium-sized. This sequence joins TRBV6-1 and TRBJ1-1; D is perhaps TRBD1 (6 bases). The CDR3 has 14 amino acids. Trimming stripped 4 bases from V and 4 bases from J, with 13 bases between. The germline gives CDR1 MNHNS, CDR2 SASEGT. The CDR3 DNA reads TGTGCCAGCAGTGCCACAGGGAGAGGCACTGAAGCTTTCTTT. Protein product: CASSATGRGTEAFF.

The CDR3 loop is CASSLRQGTNYGYTF. DNA for the CDR3: TGTGCCAGCAGTCTCCGACAGGGAACTAACTATGGCTACACCTTC. The chain recombines TRBV27 with TRBJ1-2; 7 bases map to TRBD1. The CDR3 is made up of 15 amino acids. Losses at the gene ends were 5 bases for V and 0 bases for J; bases not matched to a gene: 6. In germline, CDR1 is MNHEY, CDR2 SMNVEV (reference sequence).

The rearrangement uses TRBV19 and TRBJ1-1; D possibly corresponds to TRBD1 (6 bases). CDR3 length: 13 residues. The V end was cut by 4 bases, the J end by 5 bases, with 11 bases between. CDR1 is LNHDA, CDR2 SQIVND, per germline (reference sequence). For the CDR3, the DNA is TGTGCCAGTAGTACAGAAAGGGGGACTGAAGCTTTCTTT. As protein: CASSTERGTEAFF. The complete variable domain, with remaining parts taken from reference TRBV19 and TRBJ1-1, reads DGGITQSPKYLFRKEGQNVTLSCEQNLNHDAMYWYRQDPGQGLRLIYYSQIVNDFQKGDIAEGYSVSREKKESFPLTVTSAQKNPTAFYLCASSTERGTEAFFGQGTRLTVV.

The gene calls are TRBV19 and TRBJ2-6; maybe TRBD1 (6 bases). The germline CDR1 and CDR2 sequences are LNHDA and SQIVND (reference sequence). The CDR3 is made up of 17 amino acids. Trimming stripped 5 bases from V and 0 bases from J, with 14 bases between. The CDR3, as DNA: TGTGCCAGTAGTCCCTGGGACACAGGCTCTGGGGCCAACGTCCTGACTTTC. Translation: CASSPWDTGSGANVLTF.

This clone has only a few counts. The V and J genes are TRBV10-3 and TRBJ1-3; TRBD1 aligns across 10 bases. The CDR3 length is 16 residues. V gave up 6 bases and J gave up 0 bases; unmatched junction bases: 5. Per germline, CDR1 ENHRY and CDR2 SYGVKD. The CDR3, as DNA: TGTGCCATCAGGGCGGGACAGGGGAGCTCTGGAAACACCATATATTTT. It translates to CAIRAGQGSSGNTIYF.